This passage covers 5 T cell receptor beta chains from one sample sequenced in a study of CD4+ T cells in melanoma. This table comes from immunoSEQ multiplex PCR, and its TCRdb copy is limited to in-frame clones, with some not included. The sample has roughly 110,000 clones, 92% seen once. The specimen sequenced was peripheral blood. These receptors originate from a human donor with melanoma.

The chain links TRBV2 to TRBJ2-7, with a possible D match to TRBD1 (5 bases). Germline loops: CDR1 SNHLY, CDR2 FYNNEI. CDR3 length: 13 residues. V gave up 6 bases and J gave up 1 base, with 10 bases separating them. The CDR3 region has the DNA TGTGCCAGCAGGCCAGGGATATCCTACGAGCAGTACTTC. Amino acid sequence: CASRPGISYEQYF.

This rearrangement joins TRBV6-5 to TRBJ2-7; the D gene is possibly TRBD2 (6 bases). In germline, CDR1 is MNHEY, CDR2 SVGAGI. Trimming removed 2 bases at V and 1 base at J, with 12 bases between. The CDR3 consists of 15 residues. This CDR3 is CASSYVQGLSYEQYF. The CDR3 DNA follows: TGTGCCAGCAGTTACGTTCAGGGACTTTCCTACGAGCAGTACTTC.

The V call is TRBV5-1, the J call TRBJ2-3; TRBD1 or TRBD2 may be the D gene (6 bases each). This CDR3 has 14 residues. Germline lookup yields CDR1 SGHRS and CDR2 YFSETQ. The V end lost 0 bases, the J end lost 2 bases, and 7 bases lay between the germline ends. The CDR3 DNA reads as TGCGCCAGCAGCTTGGCGGGGGCCACAGATACGCAGTATTTT. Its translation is CASSLAGATDTQYF.

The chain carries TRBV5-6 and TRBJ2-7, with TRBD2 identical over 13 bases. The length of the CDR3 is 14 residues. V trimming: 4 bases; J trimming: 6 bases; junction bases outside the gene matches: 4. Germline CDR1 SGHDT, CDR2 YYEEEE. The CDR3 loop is CASSERLAGGEQYF. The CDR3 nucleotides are TGTGCCAGCAGCGAGAGACTAGCGGGAGGCGAGCAGTACTTC.

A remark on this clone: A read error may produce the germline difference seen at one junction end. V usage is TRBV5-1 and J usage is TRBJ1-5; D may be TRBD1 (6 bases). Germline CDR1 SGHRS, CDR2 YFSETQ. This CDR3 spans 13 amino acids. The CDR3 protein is CASSLGGAQPQHF. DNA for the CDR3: TGCGCCAGCAGTTTGGGGGGCGCACAGCCCCAGCATTTT.